These 32 T cell receptor beta chains share one sample of origin, sequenced in a study of T cells expressing NK-cell markers. Each CDR3 protein gets one entry in TCRdb, which reprocessed the 5' RACE reads and gives no DNA. The table for this sample gives some 460,000 distinct CDR3 sequences. Specimen: blood T cells: a sorted CD56 or NKG2C T cell subset, CD4+ or CD8+ T cells, or bulk PBMC T cells (not recorded which). The receptor set was obtained from a woman between 50 and 59 years old in good health.

The chain has TRBV24-1 and TRBJ2-1; TCRdb lists TRBD1, though no DNA is available to test this call. Germline V gives CDR1 KGHDR, CDR2 SFDVKD. The CDR3 consists of 15 residues. CDR3 in amino acids: CATSISDRAYNEQFF.

V is TRBV27 and J is TRBJ1-1; TCRdb selects TRBD1, and the lack of DNA leaves this call unchecked. The CDR3 runs 14 residues. Germline loops: CDR1 MNHEY, CDR2 SMNVEV (reference sequence). Here the CDR3 reads CASSFSGRSTGAFF.

This chain connects TRBV27 to TRBJ1-5; no DNA is available, so the TRBD1 call from TCRdb remains unchecked. This CDR3 is built from 15 residues. Germline lookup yields CDR1 MNHEY and CDR2 SMNVEV (reference sequence). The CDR3 loop is CASSSGQGVNQPQHF.

The rearrangement uses TRBV5-1 and TRBJ2-2. The CDR3 covers 14 residues. Germline V gene sequence: CDR1 SGHRS, CDR2 YFSETQ. CDR3 protein: CASLSDLVTGELFF.

The chain joins TRBV7-3 to TRBJ2-1; the D call of TRBD1 rests on TCRdb alone, since no DNA is present to check it. CDR1 is SGHTA and CDR2 is FQGTGA in the germline V gene. This CDR3 comprises 12 residues. The CDR3: CARRQGGDEQFF.

V usage is TRBV28 and J usage is TRBJ2-3; TCRdb designates TRBD2, a call that cannot be tested without DNA. This CDR3 comprises 14 residues. The germline CDR1 and CDR2 sequences are MDHEN and SYDVKM. CDR3 sequence: CASSSTGLKDTQYF.

The gene calls are TRBV5-1 and TRBJ2-1; TCRdb's D call of TRBD1 is untestable without DNA. The CDR3 covers 14 residues. CDR1 is SGHRS and CDR2 is YFSETQ in the germline V gene. The CDR3 is CASSLVGQTNEQFF.

V and J are TRBV6-2 or TRBV6-3 and TRBJ1-5. The CDR3 length is 16 residues. Germline V lookup: CDR1 MNHEY, CDR2 SVGEGT. The CDR3 sequence is CASSLLRTASNQPQHF.

The chain joins TRBV7-8 to TRBJ2-1; TCRdb lists TRBD2, though no DNA is available to test this call. Germline-derived CDR1 and CDR2 are SGHVS and FQNEAQ. CDR3 length: 18 amino acids. The CDR3 loop is CASSVDTGLAGVHNEQFF.

The V and J genes are TRBV14 and TRBJ2-3. The germline CDR1 and CDR2 sequences are SGHDN and FVKESK. The CDR3 is 13 amino acids. The CDR3 here is CASSQVGWDTQYF.

The V and J genes are TRBV12-3 or TRBV12-4 and TRBJ1-1; the TRBD1 assignment by TCRdb is unverifiable without DNA. CDR3 length equals 13 residues. The CDR3: CATTLGLNTEAFF.

The CDR3 sequence is CASSLDARLTGELFF. The gene calls are TRBV5-1 and TRBJ2-2. Germline V CDR1 and CDR2: SGHRS, YFSETQ. CDR3 length: 15 residues.

The V gene is TRBV5-1, the J gene TRBJ1-1; there is no DNA to check the TCRdb D call of TRBD1. This CDR3 spans 13 amino acids. Germline CDR1 and CDR2: SGHRS and YFSETQ. The chain's CDR3 is CASSLVPLLEAFF.

The CDR3 loop is CASSLVTHSDTEAFF. The chain couples TRBV5-1 to TRBJ1-1. The CDR3 has 15 amino acids. CDR1 and CDR2 from the germline V gene are SGHRS and YFSETQ.

The chain has TRBV10-1 and TRBJ2-1. The CDR3 consists of 13 residues. Germline V lookup: CDR1 WNHNN, CDR2 SYGVQD (reference sequence). The CDR3 spells CASSEWTDDEQFF.

The rearrangement links TRBV3-1 to TRBJ2-7; TCRdb lists TRBD2, though no DNA is available to test this call. CDR3 size: 16 residues. The V gene's germline CDR1 is LGHDT and CDR2 YNNKEL (reference sequence). The CDR3 reads CASSHATGTSAYEQYF.

The chain uses TRBV7-8 and TRBJ2-2; TCRdb calls TRBD2, which cannot be checked without DNA. CDR1 is SGHVS, CDR2 FQNEAQ, per germline. The CDR3 is 15 amino acids. This CDR3 reads CASSLMAGGGGELFF. Together with reference TRBV7-8 and TRBJ2-2, the CDR3 gives the full variable domain: GAGVSQSPRYKVAKRGQDVALRCDPISGHVSLFWYQQALGQGPEFLTYFQNEAQLDKSGLPSDRFFAERPEGSVSTLKIQRTQQEDSAVYLCASSLMAGGGGELFFGEGSRLTVL.

The gene calls are TRBV29-1 and TRBJ1-5. The CDR3 covers 13 residues. The germline V gene has CDR1 SQVTM and CDR2 ANQGSEA. CDR3: CSVAAANNQPQHF.

The chain couples TRBV12-3 or TRBV12-4 to TRBJ2-3; the TRBD2 assignment by TCRdb is unverifiable without DNA. The CDR3 is 13 amino acids. CDR3 in amino acids: CAAGTSGTDTQYF.

The chain joins TRBV24-1 to TRBJ2-3; TCRdb designates TRBD1, a call that cannot be tested without DNA. Per the germline V gene, CDR1 is KGHDR and CDR2 is SFDVKD. The CDR3 has 14 amino acids. The CDR3 region is CATSGWTGTDTQYF.

CDR3: CASSQEPSSSSGKDNEQLF. The V and J genes are TRBV4-1 and TRBJ2-1; the TCRdb call, TRBD2, lacks DNA for checking. The germline gives CDR1 MGHRA, CDR2 YSYEKL. The CDR3 is 19 amino acids.

The chain employs TRBV12-3 or TRBV12-4 and TRBJ1-1; without DNA, the TCRdb call of TRBD1 cannot be checked. The CDR3 is 15 amino acids. CDR3 sequence reads: CASSLATGYFTEAFF.

The V call is TRBV12-3 or TRBV12-4, the J call TRBJ2-1; no DNA is available, so the TRBD2 call from TCRdb remains unchecked. There are 16 residues in the CDR3. CDR3 sequence: CASSPTQALPRGEQFF.

The chain joins TRBV7-9 to TRBJ1-3; the TRBD1 assignment by TCRdb is unverifiable without DNA. Germline loops: CDR1 SEHNR, CDR2 FQNEAQ (reference sequence). CDR3 length: 19 amino acids. This CDR3 is CASSSRGTASHSSGNTIYF.

This chain links TRBV25-1 with TRBJ2-7; TCRdb proposes TRBD1, but this gene call is untestable without DNA. The CDR3 totals 12 residues. Germline CDR1 MGHDK, CDR2 SYGVNS. The CDR3 loop reads CASSGTGNEQYF.

V usage is TRBV2 and J usage is TRBJ2-2. This CDR3 is 13 amino acids long. The germline V gene encodes CDR1 SNHLY and CDR2 FYNNEI. The CDR3 is CASSVSDTGELFF.

This chain uses TRBV20-1 with TRBJ2-7; TCRdb proposes TRBD2, but this gene call is untestable without DNA. CDR1 and CDR2 from the germline V gene are DFQATT and SNEGSKA (reference sequence). The CDR3 length is 16 residues. CDR3 sequence reads: CSARDSTGTRTYEQYF.

The chain uses TRBV7-9 and TRBJ1-4; TCRdb names TRBD1, which stays unverified in the absence of DNA. The germline V gene encodes CDR1 SEHNR and CDR2 FQNEAQ (reference sequence). CDR3 length: 18 residues. CDR3: CASSLANSDRDRNEKLFF.

The CDR3 here is CASTPMGVHNEQFF. This chain connects TRBV19 to TRBJ2-1; lacking DNA, the TRBD1 call made by TCRdb goes unchecked. CDR3 length: 14 amino acids. CDR1 and CDR2 from the germline V gene are LNHDA and SQIVND (reference sequence).

The chain carries TRBV5-1 and TRBJ2-1; the D call of TRBD1 rests on TCRdb alone, since no DNA is present to check it. The CDR3 extends over 17 amino acids. The germline V gene has CDR1 SGHRS and CDR2 YFSETQ. Here the CDR3 reads CASSSGLMGTGEHEQFF.

V gene TRBV18 combines with J gene TRBJ2-2; TCRdb lists TRBD1, though no DNA is available to test this call. CDR3 length: 15 residues. CDR1 and CDR2 (germline): KGHSH, LQKENI. This chain's CDR3 is CASSLSGTKTGELFF.

The chain employs TRBV5-1 and TRBJ2-7; TCRdb calls TRBD2, which cannot be checked without DNA. The CDR3 extends over 17 amino acids. Germline CDR1 SGHRS, CDR2 YFSETQ. CDR3: CASSPGLAGGPRYEQYF.